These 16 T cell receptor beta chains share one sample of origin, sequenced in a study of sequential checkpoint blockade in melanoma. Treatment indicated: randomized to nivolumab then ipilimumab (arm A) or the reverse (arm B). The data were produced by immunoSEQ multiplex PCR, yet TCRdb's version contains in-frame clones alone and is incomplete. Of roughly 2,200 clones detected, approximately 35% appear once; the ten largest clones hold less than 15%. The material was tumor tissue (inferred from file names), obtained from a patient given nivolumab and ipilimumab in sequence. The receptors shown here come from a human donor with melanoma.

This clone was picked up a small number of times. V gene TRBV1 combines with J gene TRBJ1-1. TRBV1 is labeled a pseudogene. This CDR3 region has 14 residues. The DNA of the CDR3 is TGCGCCAGCAGCCAAGAAGGACGAAGGACTGAAGCTTTCTTT. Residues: CASSQEGRRTEAFF.

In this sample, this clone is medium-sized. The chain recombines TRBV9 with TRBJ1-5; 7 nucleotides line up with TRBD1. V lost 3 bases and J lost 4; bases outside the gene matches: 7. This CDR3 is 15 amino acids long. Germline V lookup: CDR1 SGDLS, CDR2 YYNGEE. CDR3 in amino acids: CASSDDRDLNQPQHF. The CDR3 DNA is TGTGCCAGCAGCGATGACAGGGACCTTAATCAGCCCCAGCATTTT.

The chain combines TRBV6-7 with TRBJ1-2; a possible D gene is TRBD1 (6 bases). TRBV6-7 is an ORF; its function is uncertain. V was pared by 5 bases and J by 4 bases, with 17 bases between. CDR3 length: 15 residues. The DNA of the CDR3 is TGTGCCAGCAGTCCACAGGGAATCCGAGCCTATGGCTACACCTTC. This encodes CASSPQGIRAYGYTF.

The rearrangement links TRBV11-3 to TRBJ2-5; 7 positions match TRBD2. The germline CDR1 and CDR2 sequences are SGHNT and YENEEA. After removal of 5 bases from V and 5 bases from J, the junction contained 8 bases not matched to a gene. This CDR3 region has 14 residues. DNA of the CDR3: TGTGCCAGCAGCACAGGCGGGAGCGCTGAGACCCAGTACTTC. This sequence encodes CASSTGGSAETQYF. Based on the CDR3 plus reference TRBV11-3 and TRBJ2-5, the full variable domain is EAGVVQSPRYKIIEKKQPVAFWCNPISGHNTLYWYLQNLGQGPELLIRYENEEAVDDSQLPKDRFSAERLKGVDSTLKIQPAELGDSAVYLCASSTGGSAETQYFGPGTRLLVL.

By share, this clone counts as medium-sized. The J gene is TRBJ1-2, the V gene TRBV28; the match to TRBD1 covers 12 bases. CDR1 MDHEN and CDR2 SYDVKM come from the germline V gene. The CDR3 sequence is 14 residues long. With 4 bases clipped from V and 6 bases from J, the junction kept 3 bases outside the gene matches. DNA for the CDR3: TGTGCCAGCAGTTCCTGGGACAGGGGGCATGGCTACACCTTC. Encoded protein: CASSSWDRGHGYTF.

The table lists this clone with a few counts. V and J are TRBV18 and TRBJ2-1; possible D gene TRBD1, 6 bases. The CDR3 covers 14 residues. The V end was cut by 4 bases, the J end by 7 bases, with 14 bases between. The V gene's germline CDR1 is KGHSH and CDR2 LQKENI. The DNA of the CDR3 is TGTGCCAGCTCACGGGAACAGGGACGGAATGAGCAGTTCTTC. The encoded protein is CASSREQGRNEQFF.

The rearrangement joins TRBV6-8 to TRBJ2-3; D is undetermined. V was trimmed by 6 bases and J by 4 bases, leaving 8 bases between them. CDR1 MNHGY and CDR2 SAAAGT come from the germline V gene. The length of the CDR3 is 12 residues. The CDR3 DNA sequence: TGTGCCAGCAGCTCGGTACCAGATACGCAGTATTTT. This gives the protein CASSSVPDTQYF.

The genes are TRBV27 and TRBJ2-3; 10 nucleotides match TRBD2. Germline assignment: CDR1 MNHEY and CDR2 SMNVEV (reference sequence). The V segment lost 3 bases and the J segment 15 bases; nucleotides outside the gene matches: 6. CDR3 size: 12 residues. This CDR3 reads CASSFLAGVEYF. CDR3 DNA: TGTGCCAGCAGTTTTCTAGCGGGAGTTGAATATTTT.

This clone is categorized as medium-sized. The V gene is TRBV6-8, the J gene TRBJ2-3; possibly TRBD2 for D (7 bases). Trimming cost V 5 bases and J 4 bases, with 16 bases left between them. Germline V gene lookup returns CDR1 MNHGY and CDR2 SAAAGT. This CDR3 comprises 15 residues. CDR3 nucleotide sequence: TGTGCCAGCAGTGAGGGGGGGCCCCTGGCAGATACGCAGTATTTT. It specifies CASSEGGPLADTQYF.

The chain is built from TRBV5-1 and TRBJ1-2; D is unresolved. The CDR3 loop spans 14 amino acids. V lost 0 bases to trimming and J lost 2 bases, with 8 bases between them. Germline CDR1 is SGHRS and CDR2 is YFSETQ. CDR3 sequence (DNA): TGCGCCAGCAGCTTGGTTGCAGAAAACTATGGCTACACCTTC. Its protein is CASSLVAENYGYTF.

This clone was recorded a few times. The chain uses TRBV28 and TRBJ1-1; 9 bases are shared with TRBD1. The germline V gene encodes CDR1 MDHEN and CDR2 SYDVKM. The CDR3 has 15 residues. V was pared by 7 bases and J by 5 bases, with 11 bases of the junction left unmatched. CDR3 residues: CASKQQGAGGTEAFF. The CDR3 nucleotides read TGTGCCAGCAAACAACAGGGGGCGGGAGGAACTGAAGCTTTCTTT.

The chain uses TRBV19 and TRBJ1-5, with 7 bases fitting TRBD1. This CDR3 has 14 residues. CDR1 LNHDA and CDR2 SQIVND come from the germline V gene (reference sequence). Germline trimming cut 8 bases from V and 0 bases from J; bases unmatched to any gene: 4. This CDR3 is CASATGNSNQPQHF. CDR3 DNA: TGTGCCAGTGCGACAGGGAATAGCAATCAGCCCCAGCATTTT.

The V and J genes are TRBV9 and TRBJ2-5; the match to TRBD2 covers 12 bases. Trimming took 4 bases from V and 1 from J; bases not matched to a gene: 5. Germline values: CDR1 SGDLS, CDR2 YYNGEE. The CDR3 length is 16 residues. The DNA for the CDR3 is TGTGCCAGCAGCTTGACGGGACTAGCGGGCCAAGAGACCCAGTACTTC. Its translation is CASSLTGLAGQETQYF.

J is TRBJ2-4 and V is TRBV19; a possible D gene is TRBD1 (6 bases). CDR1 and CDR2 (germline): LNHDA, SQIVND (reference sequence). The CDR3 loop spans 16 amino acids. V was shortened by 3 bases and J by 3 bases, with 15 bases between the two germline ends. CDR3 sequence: CASSIFKGVGKNIQYF. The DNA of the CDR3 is TGTGCCAGTAGTATTTTCAAGGGGGTGGGCAAAAACATTCAGTACTTC.

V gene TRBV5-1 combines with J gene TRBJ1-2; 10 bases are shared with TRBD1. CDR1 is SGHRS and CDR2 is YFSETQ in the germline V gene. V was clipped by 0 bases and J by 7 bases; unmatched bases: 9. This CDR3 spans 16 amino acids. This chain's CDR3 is CASSLEYFGTGAGYTF. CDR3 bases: TGCGCCAGCAGCTTGGAGTATTTCGGGACAGGGGCTGGCTACACCTTC. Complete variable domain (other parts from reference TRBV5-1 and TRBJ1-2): KAGVTQTPRYLIKTRGQQVTLSCSPISGHRSVSWYQQTPGQGLQFLFEYFSETQRNKGNFPGRFSGRQFSNSRSEMNVSTLELGDSALYLCASSLEYFGTGAGYTFGSGTRLTVV.

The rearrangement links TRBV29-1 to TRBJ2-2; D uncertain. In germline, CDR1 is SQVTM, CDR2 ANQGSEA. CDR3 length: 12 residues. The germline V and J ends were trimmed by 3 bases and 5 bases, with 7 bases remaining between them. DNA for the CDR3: TGCAGCGTTGATGGGGTGACCGGGGAGCTGTTTTTT. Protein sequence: CSVDGVTGELFF.